The 21 T cell receptor beta chains below come from one sample, sequenced in a study of CD8+CD57+ T cells in acquired aplastic anemia. Genomic DNA, serving as template, underwent TCR beta VDJ and CDR3 profiling. From the reads, TCRdb called clonotypes with MiXCR, one entry per CDR3 protein. This table has fewer than 250,000 distinct CDR3 sequences, less than 70% appearing once. Sequenced sample: sorted CD4+, CD8+, or CD8+CD57+ T cells (not recorded which) from PBMCs. The receptors stem from a human donor in good health, serving as a control.

For this clonotype: At one end, the junction sequence differs from germline, possibly due to a read error. V usage is TRBV25-1 and J usage is TRBJ2-3, with 9 positions matching TRBD2. CDR1 is MGHDK, CDR2 SYGVNS, per germline. The CDR3 contains 13 residues. CDR3 DNA sequence: TGTGCCGGCAGTTCGCGGGGGGGCTGGACCCAGTATTTT. This encodes CAGSSRGGWTQYF.

This sequence joins TRBV20-1 and TRBJ1-1, with a weak D call TRBD1 (5 bases). The CDR3 is 16 amino acids. V gave up 6 bases and J gave up 6 bases, with 26 bases separating them. CDR1 is DFQATT and CDR2 is SNEGSKA in the germline V gene (reference sequence). The CDR3 DNA follows: TGCAGTGCCCTAATAGGGGCCCCCGAGACACATGCTGAAGCTTTCTTT. Amino acid sequence: CSALIGAPETHAEAFF.

This chain joins TRBV28 and TRBJ2-1, with unresolved D. Germline V gene lookup returns CDR1 MDHEN and CDR2 SYDVKM. Trimming took 3 bases from V and 5 from J, leaving 8 bases between them. The length of the CDR3 is 13 residues. The chain's CDR3 is CASSFVGNNEQFF. The CDR3 DNA follows: TGTGCCAGCAGTTTTGTAGGAAACAATGAGCAGTTCTTC.

This chain uses TRBV10-2 with TRBJ2-7; weak D call: TRBD1 (5 bases). V was cut by 4 bases and J by 0 bases, with 10 bases left in between. CDR3 length equals 14 residues. The germline V gene has CDR1 WSHSY and CDR2 SAAADI. CDR3 DNA: TGCGCCAGCAGTGTGACGACAGTCTCCTACGAGCAGTACTTC. Protein product: CASSVTTVSYEQYF.

This clonotype showed up just a few times. The J gene is TRBJ1-5, the V gene TRBV29-1; D not certain. CDR1 and CDR2 (germline): SQVTM, ANQGSEA. V shed 8 bases and J shed 2 bases, with 13 bases lying between them. This CDR3 is 13 amino acids long. The CDR3 region has the DNA TGCAGCAGTAGGGAGAGTGGCAATCAGCCCCAGCATTTT. Its protein is CSSRESGNQPQHF. Full variable domain (missing parts from reference TRBV29-1 and TRBJ1-5): SAVISQKPSRDICQRGTSLTIQCQVDSQVTMMFWYRQQPGQSLTLIATANQGSEATYESGFVIDKFPISRPNLTFSTLTVSNMSPEDSSIYLCSSRESGNQPQHFGDGTRLSIL.

This clonotype was detected ten times or more. The genes are TRBV6-6 and TRBJ2-3; maybe TRBD1 (8 bases). Trimming took off 2 bases at V and 2 bases at J, with 14 bases between the two ends. This CDR3 region has 16 residues. Per the germline V gene, CDR1 is MNHNY and CDR2 is SVGAGI (reference sequence). The CDR3 here is CASSYGQGGATDTQYF. Here the CDR3 DNA reads TGTGCCAGCAGTTACGGACAGGGAGGGGCCACAGATACGCAGTATTTT.

This clonotype has just a few counts. The rearrangement links TRBV6-1 to TRBJ1-1; 7 nucleotides match TRBD1. After removal of 6 bases from V and 1 base from J, the junction contained 5 bases not matched to a gene. Germline lookup yields CDR1 MNHNS and CDR2 SASEGT. This CDR3 has 14 amino acids. The CDR3 DNA follows: TGTGCCAGCAGCACCAACAGGGGGAACACTGAAGCTTTCTTT. Its protein product is CASSTNRGNTEAFF.

This clonotype has a handful of counts. The CDR3 spells CSVPSQGNQPQHF. Here the CDR3 DNA reads TGCAGTGTCCCGAGCCAAGGCAATCAGCCCCAGCATTTT. The chain has TRBV20-1 and TRBJ1-5; D is ambiguous. Germline CDR1 and CDR2: DFQATT and SNEGSKA (reference sequence). This CDR3 is 13 amino acids long. V was clipped by 7 bases and J by 2 bases, with 12 bases between them.

The chain combines TRBV20-1 with TRBJ2-7; no clear D gene. Per the germline V gene, CDR1 is DFQATT and CDR2 is SNEGSKA (reference sequence). The V end lost 7 bases, the J end lost 4 bases, and 17 bases lay between the germline ends. The CDR3 spans 13 residues. This chain's CDR3 is CSGKSTAGYEQYF. In DNA form, the CDR3 reads TGCAGTGGAAAGTCGACGGCTGGGTACGAGCAGTACTTC.

The V and J genes are TRBV20-1 and TRBJ2-7; 7 nucleotides align to TRBD1. After removal of 3 bases from V and 6 bases from J, the junction contained 11 bases not matched to a gene. Per germline, CDR1 DFQATT and CDR2 SNEGSKA (reference sequence). There are 14 residues in the CDR3. The CDR3 nucleotides are TGCAGTGCTAGGCGACAGGGCCAATGGGCCGAGCAGTACTTC. Translated: CSARRQGQWAEQYF.

This clonotype occurred many times. The genes are TRBV6-1 and TRBJ2-6, with D perhaps TRBD1 (6 bases). The CDR3 totals 15 residues. Germline V gene lookup returns CDR1 MNHNS and CDR2 SASEGT. V lost 2 bases and J lost 4, with 9 bases in between. CDR3 nucleotide sequence: TGTGCCAGCAGTGAATGGGGGCTCGGGGCCAACGTCCTGACTTTC. Translated: CASSEWGLGANVLTF.

This clonotype was observed once. The chain joins TRBV7-8 to TRBJ2-7, with D perhaps matching TRBD2 (7 bases). V was pared by 2 bases and J by 0 bases, with 14 bases between. CDR3 length: 16 residues. CDR1 SGHVS and CDR2 FQNEAQ come from the germline V gene. The DNA for the CDR3 is TGTGCCAGCAGCTTAAGGGGGGGGAAGAGCTCCTACGAGCAGTACTTC. This sequence encodes CASSLRGGKSSYEQYF.

This clonotype was seen ten or more times. The rearrangement joins TRBV20-1 to TRBJ2-7, with 9 bases lining up with TRBD1. CDR3 length equals 13 residues. V gave up 5 bases and J gave up 0 bases; unmatched junction bases: 2. Germline V gene data show CDR1 as DFQATT and CDR2 as SNEGSKA (reference sequence). The CDR3 region has the DNA TGCAGTGCTCCGACAGGGGGCTCCTACGAGCAGTACTTC. Translating gives CSAPTGGSYEQYF.

This chain links TRBV10-3 with TRBJ2-3; maybe TRBD2 (6 bases). Germline V gives CDR1 ENHRY, CDR2 SYGVKD. Trimming removed 3 bases from V and 2 bases from J, with 12 bases in between. This CDR3 spans 15 amino acids. The CDR3 here is CAISDRSDYTDTQYF. Written as DNA, the CDR3 is TGTGCCATCAGTGACAGGTCGGACTACACAGATACGCAGTATTTT.

On this clonotype itself: A read error is likely, as this CDR3 ends without the conserved phenylalanine or tryptophan. This chain links TRBV20-1 with TRBJ1-6, with D perhaps matching TRBD1 (5 bases). Trimming stripped 1 base from V and 6 bases from J, with 16 bases between. Germline CDR1 and CDR2: DFQATT and SNEGSKA (reference sequence). This CDR3 comprises 16 residues. The CDR3 region has the DNA TGCAGTGCTAGAGGGACCCCGGGGCAGATTAATTCACCCCTCCACCTT. It encodes CSARGTPGQINSPLHL.

The chain recombines TRBV10-3 with TRBJ1-2; 7 nucleotides align to TRBD1. Germline CDR1 reads ENHRY; CDR2 reads SYGVKD. With V trimmed by 11 bases and J by 5 bases, 11 bases remained unmatched. The CDR3 sequence is 13 residues long. The CDR3 DNA follows: TGTGCCTCAGGGACAGACACCTTTTATGGCTACACCTTC. Amino acids: CASGTDTFYGYTF.

With regard to this clonotype: This CDR3 fails to terminate in the conserved phenylalanine or tryptophan, so it likely reflects a read error. The rearrangement links TRBV6-4 to TRBJ2-3, with a tentative D call TRBD1 (5 bases). V dropped 10 bases and J dropped 2 bases, with 19 bases sitting between them. Germline lookup yields CDR1 MRHNA and CDR2 SNTAGT. The CDR3 is made up of 15 amino acids. CDR3 sequence reads: CANSAGNSYTDTQYL. DNA of the CDR3: TGTGCCAACAGCGCAGGGAACAGCTACACAGATACGCAGTATCTT.

This clonotype has ten or more counts. This chain links TRBV20-1 with TRBJ2-7; unclear D gene. CDR1 is DFQATT, CDR2 SNEGSKA, per germline (reference sequence). The CDR3 length is 14 residues. V lost 0 bases and J 1 base, leaving 10 bases between the germline ends. CDR3 amino acids: CSARDGSHSYEQYF. Here the CDR3 DNA reads TGCAGTGCTAGAGATGGGTCACATTCCTACGAGCAGTACTTC.

This clonotype was recorded many times. V usage is TRBV6-1 and J usage is TRBJ1-4; D gene ambiguous. The ends were cut back, 7 bases at V and 7 bases at J, with 13 bases in the middle. Germline CDR1 reads MNHNS; CDR2 reads SASEGT. This CDR3 spans 13 amino acids. The CDR3 DNA follows: TGTGCCAGCACGGGATTCAGTGGTGAAAAACTGTTTTTT. Protein: CASTGFSGEKLFF.

The genes are TRBV25-1 and TRBJ1-6; D might be TRBD1 (6 bases). V was cut by 7 bases and J by 8 bases, with 15 bases left in between. Germline V CDR1 and CDR2: MGHDK, SYGVNS. This CDR3 contains 14 residues. The CDR3 reads CASTPEGVHSPLHF. Here the CDR3 DNA reads TGTGCCAGCACTCCCGAGGGGGTCCATTCACCCCTCCACTTT. The complete variable domain, with remaining parts taken from reference TRBV25-1 and TRBJ1-6, reads EADIYQTPRYLVIGTGKKITLECSQTMGHDKMYWYQQDPGMELHLIHYSYGVNSTEKGDLSSESTVSRIRTEHFPLTLESARPSHTSQYLCASTPEGVHSPLHFGNGTRLTVT.

The chain recombines TRBV24-1 with TRBJ1-1; 12 nucleotides align to TRBD1. Germline CDR1 KGHDR, CDR2 SFDVKD. J lost 0 bases, V lost 8 bases, and 18 bases had no gene match. The CDR3 consists of 20 residues. The CDR3, as DNA: TGTGCCACCACTATTCCCGGGACAGGGGGCAACTACCCCATGAACACTGAAGCTTTCTTT. As protein: CATTIPGTGGNYPMNTEAFF.